The 18 T cell receptor beta chains below come from one sample, sequenced in a study of T-cell memory formation after mild COVID-19 (dated by TCRdb to 2020 to 2023). The method behind the library was 5' RACE. For sequencing, an Illumina NovaSeq 6000 was employed. In TCRdb, the public reads were trimmed at Q25 with fastp and aligned with MiXCR, with productive beta chains retained. Each entry merges the rows of one CDR3 protein and shows their most common DNA and genes. In all, the sample holds more than 300,000 distinct CDR3 sequences, and 20% to 25% of those were seen once. Roughly a fifth of the sample is taken by the ten largest. Sequencing input: PBMCs or a T cell subset sorted from them (not recorded which). The source of these receptors is a young man who had mild COVID-19 (a few samples of this study predate the infection). The sample titles of this study are shuffled in the database, so cell type and time point are left out; the donor was told from shared clones.

V is TRBV4-1 and J is TRBJ1-1; D gene uncertain. The germline gives CDR1 MGHRA, CDR2 YSYEKL. This CDR3 spans 14 amino acids. V shed 3 bases and J shed 4 bases, with 12 bases lying between them. The CDR3 coding sequence is TGCGCCAGCAGCCAGGGTCATGGGATCACTGAAGCTTTCTTT. Amino acid sequence: CASSQGHGITEAFF.

The chain recombines TRBV20-1 with TRBJ1-1; D may be TRBD1 (6 bases). CDR3 size: 13 residues. Germline CDR1 reads DFQATT; CDR2 reads SNEGSKA (reference sequence). Trimming left V 4 bases short and J 4 bases short, with 13 bases between. The CDR3 region has the DNA TGCAGTGCTACATACAGGGCCTCCACTGAAGCTTTCTTT. It codes for CSATYRASTEAFF.

This clonotype was seen a single time. V and J are TRBV4-1 and TRBJ2-7; perhaps TRBD2 as D (5 bases). CDR3 size: 15 residues. The germline gives CDR1 MGHRA, CDR2 YSYEKL. Deletions cut 1 base from V and 1 base from J, with 11 bases between. The CDR3 sequence: CASSQADYTSYEQYF. The CDR3 nucleotides read TGCGCCAGCAGCCAAGCCGACTATACATCCTACGAGCAGTACTTC.

This clonotype was picked up many times. The genes are TRBV10-3 and TRBJ2-1, with 7 bases identical to TRBD2. This CDR3 is built from 15 residues. CDR1 and CDR2 from the germline V gene are ENHRY and SYGVKD. The V segment lost 0 bases and the J segment 7 bases; nucleotides outside the gene matches: 6. The CDR3 is CAISESSAGRNEQFF. CDR3 DNA sequence: TGTGCCATCAGTGAGTCATCAGCGGGGAGGAATGAGCAGTTCTTC.

This chain connects TRBV5-6 to TRBJ1-6; no firm D call. Germline V lookup: CDR1 SGHDT, CDR2 YYEEEE. V was trimmed by 4 bases and J by 0 bases, leaving 14 bases between them. The CDR3 extends over 17 amino acids. CDR3: CASSRAGNPSYNSPLHF. CDR3 DNA sequence: TGTGCCAGCAGCCGCGCGGGTAACCCCTCCTATAATTCACCCCTCCACTTT. Looking up the rest from reference TRBV5-6 and TRBJ1-6 gives the full variable domain: DAGVTQSPTHLIKTRGQQVTLRCSPKSGHDTVSWYQQALGQGPQFIFQYYEEEERQRGNFPDRFSGHQFPNYSSELNVNALLLGDSALYLCASSRAGNPSYNSPLHFGNGTRLTVT.

This clonotype was picked up a small number of times. This chain links TRBV10-2 with TRBJ2-5, with a weak D call TRBD2 (6 bases). Germline CDR1 is WSHSY and CDR2 is SAAADI. The CDR3 is made up of 14 amino acids. The V end was cut by 4 bases, the J end by 7 bases, with 16 bases between. The CDR3 coding sequence is TGCGCCAGCAGTGCTTCAGACTGGGGAGGGACCCAGTACTTC. Residues: CASSASDWGGTQYF.

This clonotype occurred a few times. The V gene is TRBV10-1, the J gene TRBJ1-1; D unresolved. CDR1 and CDR2 (germline): WNHNN, SYGVQD (reference sequence). Between the trimmed V and J ends, which lost 4 bases and 0 bases, there was a span of 9 bases. The CDR3 is made up of 14 amino acids. CDR3 sequence (DNA): TGCGCCAGCAGTGGACGGGTAATGAACACTGAAGCTTTCTTT. Amino acids: CASSGRVMNTEAFF.

The rearrangement links TRBV4-3 to TRBJ2-1; 8 bases match TRBD2. The V gene end was trimmed by 3 bases and the J gene end by 4 bases; junction bases not matched to a gene: 8. The CDR3 extends over 16 amino acids. CDR1 is LGHNA and CDR2 is YSLEER in the germline V gene. The CDR3, as DNA: TGCGCCAGCAGCCACCCCGGGGGGGGTACATACAATGAGCAGTTCTTC. This codes for CASSHPGGGTYNEQFF.

J is TRBJ2-3 and V is TRBV24-1, with D possibly called TRBD1 or TRBD2 (7 bases each). V was clipped by 5 bases and J by 5 bases, with 10 bases between them. Germline values: CDR1 KGHDR, CDR2 SFDVKD. The CDR3 extends over 13 amino acids. CDR3 DNA sequence: TGTGCCACCAGTGCAGGGGGGGGAGATACGCAGTATTTT. Translating it yields CATSAGGGDTQYF.

The V gene is TRBV20-1, the J gene TRBJ1-2; the D is unclear. This CDR3 has 12 amino acids. Trimming pared 0 bases from V and 5 bases from J, leaving 7 bases between. Per germline, CDR1 DFQATT and CDR2 SNEGSKA (reference sequence). The CDR3 nucleotides are TGCAGTGCTAGAGATCGGGCGTATGGCTACACCTTC. The encoded protein is CSARDRAYGYTF.

This clonotype showed up just a few times. V is TRBV6-1 and J is TRBJ2-5; D may be TRBD1 or TRBD2 (5 bases each). Germline V lookup: CDR1 MNHNS, CDR2 SASEGT. The ends were cut back, 1 base at V and 1 base at J, with 10 bases in the middle. The length of the CDR3 is 15 residues. CDR3 coding DNA: TGTGCCAGCAGTGAAGTCGCCGGGACCCAAGAGACCCAGTACTTC. Translation: CASSEVAGTQETQYF.

J is TRBJ2-1 and V is TRBV19; 7 nucleotides agree with TRBD2. Per germline, CDR1 LNHDA and CDR2 SQIVND (reference sequence). Unmatched junction bases numbered 10, after V lost 5 bases and J lost 9 bases. This CDR3 comprises 14 residues. Here the CDR3 DNA reads TGTGCCAGTAGTCCGGGGGGAGGGGTTGGTGAGCAGTTCTTC. Amino acids: CASSPGGGVGEQFF.

V gene TRBV7-2 combines with J gene TRBJ2-2, with a tentative D call TRBD2 (5 bases). Trimming left V 3 bases short and J 6 bases short, with 8 bases between. CDR3 size: 13 residues. The germline V gene encodes CDR1 SGHTA and CDR2 FQGNSA. The CDR3 loop reads CASSFGDPGELFF. The CDR3 bases are TGTGCCAGCAGCTTCGGGGATCCCGGGGAGCTGTTTTTT.

The chain carries TRBV6-2 or TRBV6-3 and TRBJ2-7; a possible D gene is TRBD2 (6 bases). The CDR3 runs 14 residues. The germline V gene encodes CDR1 MNHEY and CDR2 SVGEGT. Trimming took 3 bases from V and 2 from J, leaving 11 bases between them. The CDR3 DNA is TGTGCCAGCAGTTATGCGGGGTCCACCTACGAGCAGTACGTC. It specifies CASSYAGSTYEQYV.

This clonotype has only a few counts. V is TRBV20-1 and J is TRBJ2-1; 9 nucleotides match TRBD1. The V gene end was trimmed by 2 bases and the J gene end by 3 bases; junction bases not matched to a gene: 5. Germline loops: CDR1 DFQATT, CDR2 SNEGSKA (reference sequence). The CDR3 totals 15 residues. The CDR3 spells CSARLQGAFYNEQFF. The CDR3 coding sequence is TGCAGTGCTAGACTACAGGGGGCCTTCTACAATGAGCAGTTCTTC.

The CDR3 loop is CASYSRGSTSNYGYTF. CDR3 nucleotides: TGTGCCAGTTACTCCAGGGGCTCCACATCTAACTATGGCTACACCTTC. The V and J genes are TRBV6-2 or TRBV6-3 and TRBJ1-2; possible D gene TRBD1, 6 bases. Germline CDR1 MNHEY, CDR2 SVGEGT. The CDR3 has 16 residues. V dropped 9 bases and J dropped 0 bases, with 20 bases sitting between them.

Only a few counts were recorded for this clonotype. The CDR3 DNA follows: TGCGCCAGCAGCTTTCTCGGGGGGGCCCAAGATACGCAGTATTTT. Translation gives CASSFLGGAQDTQYF. The chain employs TRBV5-1 and TRBJ2-3, with TRBD2 identical over 8 bases. Unmatched junction bases numbered 7, after V lost 2 bases and J lost 5 bases. The CDR3 consists of 15 residues. Germline CDR1 reads SGHRS; CDR2 reads YFSETQ.

This clonotype was seen ten or more times. This sequence joins TRBV12-3 or TRBV12-4 and TRBJ2-5; D not certain. Trimming took 5 bases from V and 5 from J, leaving 9 bases between them. The CDR3 extends over 12 amino acids. CDR3 nucleotide sequence: TGTGCCAGCAGTCCATACCGGGAGACCCAGTACTTC. It yields the protein CASSPYRETQYF.